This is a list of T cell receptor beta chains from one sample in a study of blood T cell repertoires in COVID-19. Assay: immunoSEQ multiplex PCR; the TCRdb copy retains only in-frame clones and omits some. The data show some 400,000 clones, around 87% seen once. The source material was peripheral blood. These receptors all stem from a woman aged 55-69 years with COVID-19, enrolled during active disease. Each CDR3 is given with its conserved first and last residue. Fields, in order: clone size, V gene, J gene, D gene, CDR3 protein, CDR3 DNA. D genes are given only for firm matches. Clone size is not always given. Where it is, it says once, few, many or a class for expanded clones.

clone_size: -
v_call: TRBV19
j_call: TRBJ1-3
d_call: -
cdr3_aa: CASSPLLQFGNTIYF
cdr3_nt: TGTGCCAGTAGTCCCCTGTTACAGTTTGGAAACACCATATATTTT

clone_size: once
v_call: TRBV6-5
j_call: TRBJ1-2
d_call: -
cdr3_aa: CASSYPTGPYYTF
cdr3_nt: TGTGCCAGCAGTTACCCAACTGGGCCCTACTACACCTTC

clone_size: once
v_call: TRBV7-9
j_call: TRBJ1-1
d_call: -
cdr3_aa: CASSFLGRGDTEAFF
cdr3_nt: TGTGCCAGCAGCTTCCTGGGGAGGGGGGACACTGAAGCTTTCTTT

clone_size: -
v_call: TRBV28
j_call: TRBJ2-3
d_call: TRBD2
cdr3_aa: CASSFRGGEDTQYF
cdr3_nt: TGTGCCAGCAGTTTTCGGGGGGGTGAAGATACGCAGTATTTT

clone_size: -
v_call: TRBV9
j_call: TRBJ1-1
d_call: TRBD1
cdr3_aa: CASSLRTGDTEAFF
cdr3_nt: TGTGCCAGCAGCCTCCGGACAGGAGACACTGAAGCTTTCTTT

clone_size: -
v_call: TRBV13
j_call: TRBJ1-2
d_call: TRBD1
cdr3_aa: CASSSTGGARYTF
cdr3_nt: TGTGCCAGCAGCTCCACAGGGGGCGCGCGCTACACCTTC

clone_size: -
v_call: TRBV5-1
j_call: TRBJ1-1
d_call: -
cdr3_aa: CASSLGGSWGDTEAFF
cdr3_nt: TGCGCCAGCAGCTTGGGCGGGAGCTGGGGGGACACTGAAGCTTTCTTT

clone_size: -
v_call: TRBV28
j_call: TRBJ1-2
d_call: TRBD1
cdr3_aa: CASSLLGQGVDGYTF
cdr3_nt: TGTGCCAGCAGTTTATTGGGACAGGGGGTCGATGGCTACACCTTC

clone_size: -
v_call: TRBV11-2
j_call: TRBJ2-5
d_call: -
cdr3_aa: CASSSLRRGETQYF
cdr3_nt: TGTGCCAGCAGCTCACTCAGACGAGGGGAGACCCAGTACTTC

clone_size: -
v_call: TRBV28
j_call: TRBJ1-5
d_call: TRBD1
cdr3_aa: CASSSPPGGGHRAQHF
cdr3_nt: TGTGCCAGCAGTTCTCCTCCAGGGGGCGGCCATCGGGCCCAGCATTTT

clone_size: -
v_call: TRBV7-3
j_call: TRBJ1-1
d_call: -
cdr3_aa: CASGMRVNTEAFF
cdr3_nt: TGTGCCAGCGGTATGAGGGTGAACACTGAAGCTTTCTTT

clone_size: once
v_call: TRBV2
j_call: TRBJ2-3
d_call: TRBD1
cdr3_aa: CASSPTGSEADTQYF
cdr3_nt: TGTGCCAGCAGTCCGACAGGGAGCGAGGCAGATACGCAGTATTTT